The 30 T cell receptor beta chains presented below share a single source sample, sequenced in a study of post-analysis software for immune sequencing data. Study-level points and caveats: Five or six TRBV segments, TRBV5-6, TRBV5-1 and TRBV20-1 among them, were found more frequent in patients than controls.

These TCRs are of unknown antigen specificity. Unique-molecular-identifier-tagged TCR beta cDNA libraries were used. In TCRdb, the PCR reads were re-called with MiXCR into one record per CDR3 protein. Of 650,000 to 900,000 distinct CDR3 sequences in the sample, approximately 44% were seen once. Material: blood. The receptors come from a girl aged 5-17 years with multiple sclerosis.

A remark on this clonotype: One junction end disagrees with the germline gene, perhaps due to a read error. The rearrangement uses TRBV6-2 or TRBV6-3 and TRBJ2-7, with a tentative D call TRBD1 (6 bases). Germline V lookup: CDR1 MNHEY, CDR2 SVGEGT. The CDR3 length is 13 residues. The CDR3 sequence: CASSYGQTYEQYF. In DNA, the CDR3 is TGCGCCAGCAGTTACGGACAGACCTACGAGCAGTACTTC.

This clonotype has just a few counts. V is TRBV6-5 and J is TRBJ2-3, with 10 bases matching TRBD1. V lost 7 bases, J lost 0 bases, and 4 bases stayed unmatched. The CDR3 sequence is 15 residues long. In germline, CDR1 is MNHEY, CDR2 SVGAGI. The CDR3 loop is CASTPGQGSTDTQYF. For the CDR3, the DNA is TGTGCCAGCACCCCGGGACAGGGGAGCACAGATACGCAGTATTTT.

The chain links TRBV20-1 to TRBJ1-5; 7 nucleotides align to TRBD1. V was clipped by 2 bases and J by 1 base; unmatched bases: 8. CDR1 and CDR2 (germline): DFQATT, SNEGSKA (reference sequence). The CDR3 has 16 residues. The CDR3 nucleotides read TGCAGTGCTAGACAGGGGGGTTTCGGGAGCAATCAGCCCCAGCATTTT. It translates to CSARQGGFGSNQPQHF.

The rearrangement joins TRBV12-3 or TRBV12-4 to TRBJ2-1; 8 nucleotides align to TRBD2. Trimming removed 8 bases from V and 6 bases from J; junction bases left unmatched: 9. The CDR3 has 14 residues. The CDR3 region is CASRASGRPNEQFF. DNA for the CDR3: TGTGCCAGCCGGGCTAGCGGGCGACCCAATGAGCAGTTCTTC.

The chain joins TRBV20-1 to TRBJ1-2; the D is unclear. The CDR3 contains 15 residues. Germline-derived CDR1 and CDR2 are DFQATT and SNEGSKA (reference sequence). The germline V and J ends were trimmed by 3 bases and 2 bases, with 16 bases remaining between them. The CDR3 region is CSASSAGVGNYGYTF. As DNA, the CDR3 is TGCAGTGCTAGCTCCGCGGGAGTAGGGAACTATGGCTACACCTTC.

The V and J genes are TRBV7-9 and TRBJ2-3, with D possibly being TRBD1 or TRBD2 (5 bases each). Germline V lookup: CDR1 SEHNR, CDR2 FQNEAQ (reference sequence). Trimming removed 3 bases from V and 13 bases from J, with 11 bases in between. The CDR3 spans 11 residues. Here the CDR3 reads CASSFRDEEYF. In DNA form, the CDR3 reads TGTGCCAGCAGCTTCCGGGACGAGGAGTATTTT.

CDR3 coding DNA: TGTGCCACCAGTGATTCCCGCGAGCAGTTCTTC. As protein: CATSDSREQFF. The V gene is TRBV24-1, the J gene TRBJ2-1; D gene uncertain. Germline V gene sequence: CDR1 KGHDR, CDR2 SFDVKD. Trimming stripped 2 bases from V and 10 bases from J, with 5 bases between. This CDR3 is 11 amino acids long.

Points on this clonotype: A read error may produce the germline difference seen at one junction end. The gene calls are TRBV27 and TRBJ2-7; 7 bases are a match to TRBD1. From germline, CDR1 is MNHEY and CDR2 SMNVEV (reference sequence). This CDR3 comprises 12 residues. The CDR3 spells CASKGGSHEQYF. The CDR3 DNA follows: TGTGCCAGCAAAGGGGGCTCCCACGAGCAGTACTTC.

The V call is TRBV9, the J call TRBJ1-2; TRBD1 might be the D (6 bases). Germline-derived CDR1 and CDR2 are SGDLS and YYNGEE. V gave up 4 bases and J gave up 4 bases, with 17 bases separating them. The CDR3 is 15 residues long. CDR3 DNA: TGTGCCAGCAGCAAAGAGGGAGGGGGTACCTATGGCTACACCTTC. This sequence encodes CASSKEGGGTYGYTF.

This rearrangement joins TRBV9 to TRBJ2-7, with 13 bases matching TRBD2. Germline trimming cut 0 bases from V and 9 bases from J; bases unmatched to any gene: 6. In germline, CDR1 is SGDLS, CDR2 YYNGEE. This CDR3 is built from 15 residues. CDR3 bases: TGTGCCAGCAGCGTAGGGACTAGCGGGAGTTCCTCGCAGTACTTC. Its translation is CASSVGTSGSSSQYF.

The chain recombines TRBV7-9 with TRBJ2-4, with 7 bases fitting TRBD2. CDR1 SEHNR and CDR2 FQNEAQ come from the germline V gene (reference sequence). Trimming cost V 5 bases and J 13 bases; bases outside gene matches: 17. CDR3 size: 15 residues. The DNA of the CDR3 is TGTGCCAGCAGCCCTTTCGGGATGGAGGCGGGAGAGCAGTACTTC. This translates into CASSPFGMEAGEQYF.

This chain joins TRBV15 and TRBJ2-5, with D maybe TRBD2 (6 bases). The J call may be incorrect, as the DNA end agrees better with TRBJ2-7. This CDR3 has 13 residues. In germline, CDR1 is LNHNV, CDR2 YYDKDF (reference sequence). The CDR3 spells CATNSLGGGEQYF. The CDR3 region has the DNA TGTGCCACCAACTCCCTCGGGGGAGGCGAGCAGTACTTC.

About this clonotype itself: Relative to the germline gene, one junction end is altered; a read error may explain this. The V gene is TRBV7-9, the J gene TRBJ2-1; D remains ambiguous. CDR3 length: 14 amino acids. Germline V gene lookup returns CDR1 SEHNR and CDR2 FQNEAQ (reference sequence). The CDR3 here is CASSLGRKTRERFF. The CDR3 DNA reads as TGTGCCAGCAGCTTAGGTCGCAAAACGCGTGAGCGGTTCTTC.

The V call is TRBV29-1, the J call TRBJ2-1, with 7 bases identical to TRBD2. This CDR3 is 13 amino acids long. Germline V lookup: CDR1 SQVTM, CDR2 ANQGSEA. V lost 7 bases, J lost 5 bases, and 8 bases stayed unmatched. Written as DNA, the CDR3 is TGCAGCGGCCGGACTAGTCCTAACAATGAGCAGTTCTTC. This encodes CSGRTSPNNEQFF.

Of note for this clonotype: Possible read error: a much larger clone is one base away. The CDR3 nucleotides are TGTGCCGGCAGCCTAAACCGGGGCGAGCAGTACTTC. It translates to CAGSLNRGEQYF. The V gene is TRBV7-2, the J gene TRBJ2-7, with D possibly matching TRBD2 (5 bases). The CDR3 is made up of 12 amino acids. Germline CDR1 SGHTA, CDR2 FQGNSA.

The gene calls are TRBV7-9 and TRBJ2-5; TRBD1 might be the D (6 bases). Looked up from germline, CDR1 is SEHNR and CDR2 is FQNEAQ (reference sequence). The CDR3 totals 14 residues. Trimming shortened V by 0 bases and J by 11 bases, and 16 bases separated the two germline ends. CDR3 coding DNA: TGTGCCAGCAGCTTAGCCCCCCTAGCAGGGGAGCAGTACTTC. Translation gives CASSLAPLAGEQYF.

This clonotype has more than one count but fewer than ten. The chain recombines TRBV7-3 with TRBJ2-3; 8 bases agree with TRBD2. The germline V gene has CDR1 SGHTA and CDR2 FQGTGA. V lost 5 bases, J lost 1 base, and 11 bases stayed unmatched. The CDR3 contains 17 residues. The CDR3 sequence: CASSRMGAGGRTDTQYF. Written as DNA, the CDR3 is TGTGCCAGCAGCCGGATGGGTGCGGGAGGACGCACAGATACGCAGTATTTT.

J is TRBJ2-4 and V is TRBV5-1; possibly TRBD1 for D (6 bases). The end of the DNA fits TRBJ2-5 better, so the J call may be wrong. Germline lookup yields CDR1 SGHRS and CDR2 YFSETQ. CDR3 size: 16 residues. This chain's CDR3 is CASSLGGTIHQETQYF. In nucleotides, the CDR3 is TGCGCCAGCAGCTTGGGAGGGACAATCCACCAAGAGACCCAGTACTTC.

This clonotype has only a few counts. The chain has TRBV6-2 or TRBV6-3 and TRBJ2-7; unclear D gene. V dropped 7 bases and J dropped 3 bases, with 10 bases sitting between them. CDR1 and CDR2 from the germline V gene are MNHEY and SVGEGT. The CDR3 covers 12 residues. Written as DNA, the CDR3 is TGTGCCAGCACGGGCAGTTTCTACGAGCAGTACTTC. The encoded protein is CASTGSFYEQYF.

V usage is TRBV12-3 or TRBV12-4 and J usage is TRBJ2-3; unclear D gene. The CDR3 is 11 residues long. Trimming took 3 bases from V and 8 from J, leaving 6 bases between them. CDR3: CASSFLATQYF. For the CDR3, the DNA is TGTGCCAGCAGTTTTTTGGCTACGCAGTATTTT.

This chain connects TRBV6-5 to TRBJ2-1, with D perhaps TRBD2 (6 bases). The germline gives CDR1 MNHEY, CDR2 SVGAGI. The CDR3 has 11 amino acids. Trimming stripped 11 bases from V and 7 bases from J, with 12 bases between. CDR3 bases: TGTGCCTCGAGGGAGGATAATGAGCAGTTCTTC. This sequence encodes CASREDNEQFF.

The genes are TRBV5-6 and TRBJ1-4; possibly TRBD1 for D (5 bases). Trimming removed 1 base from V and 8 bases from J, with 18 bases in between. This CDR3 comprises 16 residues. Per the germline V gene, CDR1 is SGHDT and CDR2 is YYEEEE. Here the CDR3 DNA reads TGTGCCAGCAGCTTGCAGACCCCGGGACGGGGCGAAAAACTGTTTTTT. It yields the protein CASSLQTPGRGEKLFF.

This clonotype has more than one count but fewer than ten. This chain connects TRBV7-3 to TRBJ2-1; D is uncertain. Germline loops: CDR1 SGHTA, CDR2 FQGTGA. Trimming shortened V by 1 base and J by 9 bases, and 7 bases separated the two germline ends. The CDR3 is 12 amino acids. The CDR3 sequence: CASSLIGSEQFF. CDR3 nucleotides: TGTGCCAGCAGCTTAATAGGAAGTGAGCAGTTCTTC.

The J gene is TRBJ2-7, the V gene TRBV12-3 or TRBV12-4; 8 nucleotides match TRBD2. This CDR3 has 16 residues. The ends lost 4 bases at V and 0 bases at J; junction bases unmatched: 8. The CDR3 DNA reads as TGTGCCAGCAGTTCGACGACTAGCGCGACCTCCTACGAGCAGTACTTC. Its translation is CASSSTTSATSYEQYF.

This chain joins TRBV20-1 and TRBJ2-3; the match to TRBD2 covers 8 bases. This CDR3 spans 16 amino acids. Germline V gene data show CDR1 as DFQATT and CDR2 as SNEGSKA (reference sequence). V dropped 1 base and J dropped 0; count of bases not matched to a gene: 6. In nucleotides, the CDR3 is TGCAGTGCTAGAGCCCCAACGGGAGGGAGCACAGATACGCAGTATTTT. Amino acid sequence: CSARAPTGGSTDTQYF.

The chain links TRBV5-5 to TRBJ1-4, with unresolved D. The CDR3 is 15 residues long. Per the germline V gene, CDR1 is SGHKS and CDR2 is YYEKEE (reference sequence). V dropped 4 bases and J dropped 0 bases, with 10 bases sitting between them. This CDR3 reads CASSGQSSTNEKLFF. CDR3 DNA: TGTGCCAGCAGCGGCCAGTCTTCAACTAATGAAAAACTGTTTTTT. The full variable domain, its missing parts supplied by reference TRBV5-5 and TRBJ1-4, is DAGVTQSPTHLIKTRGQQVTLRCSPISGHKSVSWYQQVLGQGPQFIFQYYEKEERGRGNFPDRFSARQFPNYSSELNVNALLLGDSALYLCASSGQSSTNEKLFFGSGTQLSVL.

This sequence joins TRBV27 and TRBJ2-5, with 9 bases lining up with TRBD1. The CDR3 covers 18 residues. The germline V gene encodes CDR1 MNHEY and CDR2 SMNVEV (reference sequence). After removal of 6 bases from V and 1 base from J, the junction contained 15 bases not matched to a gene. This chain's CDR3 is CASSYSATGTGRQETQYF. CDR3 nucleotide sequence: TGTGCCAGCAGCTATAGCGCGACTGGGACAGGGCGCCAAGAGACCCAGTACTTC.

The DNA of the CDR3 is TGCAGTGCCCAGAGAGGGGCAGGCTTCAGCTATGGCTACACCTTC. Translating gives CSAQRGAGFSYGYTF. This rearrangement joins TRBV20-1 to TRBJ1-2; the D gene is possibly TRBD1 (5 bases). Germline CDR1 and CDR2: DFQATT and SNEGSKA (reference sequence). The CDR3 has 15 amino acids. Trimming pared 6 bases from V and 4 bases from J, leaving 21 bases between.

This clonotype was counted between two and nine times. This rearrangement joins TRBV20-1 to TRBJ2-3, with D perhaps TRBD2 (6 bases). This CDR3 contains 14 residues. V was pared by 0 bases and J by 4 bases, with 11 bases between. The germline gives CDR1 DFQATT, CDR2 SNEGSKA (reference sequence). The CDR3, as DNA: TGCAGTGCTAGAGAAAGAGTAGCGGCAGATACGCAGTATTTT. It yields the protein CSARERVAADTQYF.

The V and J genes are TRBV29-1 and TRBJ2-1; 7 bases are shared with TRBD2. The CDR3 is made up of 14 amino acids. The V gene end was trimmed by 1 base and the J gene end by 4 bases; junction bases not matched to a gene: 4. Germline CDR1 is SQVTM and CDR2 is ANQGSEA. The CDR3 DNA reads as TGCAGCGTTGAAGGGGAGGGAAAGTACAATGAGCAGTTCTTC. Protein: CSVEGEGKYNEQFF.